One sample yielded the 25 T cell receptor beta chains listed below, sequenced in a study of T cell repertoires in cytomegalovirus infection. TCRdb re-called the reads through MiXCR, storing one row per CDR3 protein. The sample records under 800,000 distinct CDR3 sequences, 24% being singletons. Sequencing was carried out using CD8+ T cells from PBMCs. These receptors were collected from a human donor in good health (CMV status not recorded). Some clones in this sample may be carry-over from other donors' samples.

Notes on this clonotype: A much larger clone lies a single base off, so this may be a read error. The chain joins TRBV7-2 to TRBJ2-1, with TRBD1 identical over 9 bases. CDR1 and CDR2 (germline): SGHTA, FQGNSA. CDR3 length: 15 residues. The CDR3 sequence is CANSLGTGSNNEQFF. The CDR3 bases are TGTGCCAACAGCTTAGGGACAGGGTCTAACAATGAGCAGTTCTTC.

The gene calls are TRBV6-2 or TRBV6-3 and TRBJ1-5; 9 bases map to TRBD1. Unmatched junction bases numbered 15, after V lost 6 bases and J lost 0 bases. CDR1 and CDR2 (germline): MNHEY, SVGEGT. This CDR3 is built from 19 residues. CDR3 nucleotides: TGTGCCAGCAGACCCCTCCTGACAGGGGGACTGGGTAGCAATCAGCCCCAGCATTTT. Its translation: CASRPLLTGGLGSNQPQHF.

This clonotype showed up just a few times. This chain uses TRBV5-1 with TRBJ1-1; D remains unclear. The length of the CDR3 is 13 residues. The germline CDR1 and CDR2 sequences are SGHRS and YFSETQ. The V gene lost 4 bases and the J gene lost 5 bases, with 12 bases spanning the gap. The CDR3, as DNA: TGCGCCAGCAGCCCCTGGGATGGGACTGAAGCTTTCTTT. It translates to CASSPWDGTEAFF. The whole variable domain, filled in from reference TRBV5-1 and TRBJ1-1, reads KAGVTQTPRYLIKTRGQQVTLSCSPISGHRSVSWYQQTPGQGLQFLFEYFSETQRNKGNFPGRFSGRQFSNSRSEMNVSTLELGDSALYLCASSPWDGTEAFFGQGTRLTVV.

Comments on this clonotype: A read error is possible here, since a much larger clone lies one base away. The genes are TRBV12-3 or TRBV12-4 and TRBJ1-1; D may be TRBD1 (6 bases). The V and J ends lost 5 bases and 7 bases respectively, with 11 bases between them. This CDR3 contains 12 residues. CDR3 sequence (DNA): TGTGCCAGCAGTCTGGGACAATATGAAGCTTTCTTT. Translated, it gives CASSLGQYEAFF.

The chain is built from TRBV2 and TRBJ2-5; the match to TRBD2 covers 8 bases. The V gene's germline CDR1 is SNHLY and CDR2 FYNNEI. The ends lost 3 bases at V and 4 bases at J; junction bases unmatched: 10. The CDR3 totals 16 residues. The chain's CDR3 is CASSDRGLVFPETQYF. In DNA form, the CDR3 reads TGTGCCAGCAGTGATAGGGGACTAGTTTTCCCAGAGACCCAGTACTTC.

The chain joins TRBV12-3 or TRBV12-4 to TRBJ1-1; TRBD1 matches 9 bases. After removal of 8 bases from V and 5 bases from J, the junction contained 9 bases not matched to a gene. This CDR3 contains 14 residues. CDR3 nucleotide sequence: TGTGCCAGCCGCATTTTGGGGACAGGGACTGAAGCTTTCTTT. Encoded protein: CASRILGTGTEAFF.

The V gene is TRBV19, the J gene TRBJ2-2; 9 bases are shared with TRBD2. The CDR3 sequence is 15 residues long. After removal of 8 bases from V and 5 bases from J, the junction contained 9 bases not matched to a gene. Germline CDR1 is LNHDA and CDR2 is SQIVND (reference sequence). CDR3 amino acids: CASRGLARGTGELFF. Here the CDR3 DNA reads TGTGCCAGTCGCGGACTAGCGAGGGGGACCGGGGAGCTGTTTTTT.

The chain uses TRBV29-1 and TRBJ2-3; possibly TRBD1 or TRBD2 for D (5 bases each). The CDR3 spans 13 residues. Trimming removed 4 bases from V and 5 bases from J, with 13 bases in between. Germline CDR1 and CDR2: SQVTM and ANQGSEA. Written as DNA, the CDR3 is TGCAGCGTTGGCTTCCGGGGCCGAGATACGCAGTATTTT. Translating gives CSVGFRGRDTQYF.

This clonotype was detected many times. The chain links TRBV7-2 to TRBJ1-2; D ambiguous. The CDR3 has 14 residues. CDR1 is SGHTA and CDR2 is FQGNSA in the germline V gene. The ends were cut back, 0 bases at V and 5 bases at J, with 10 bases in the middle. The CDR3 is CASSLATYGYGYTF. In DNA form, the CDR3 reads TGTGCCAGCAGCTTAGCGACGTACGGATATGGCTACACCTTC.

The gene calls are TRBV28 and TRBJ2-1; the D gene is possibly TRBD2 (5 bases). CDR3 size: 16 residues. Germline V gene lookup returns CDR1 MDHEN and CDR2 SYDVKM. V lost 3 bases and J lost 0, with 12 bases in between. For the CDR3, the DNA is TGTGCCAGCAGTTTTCGGGGTCTCTCCTCCTACAATGAGCAGTTCTTC. This gives the protein CASSFRGLSSYNEQFF.

This clonotype was picked up many times. V is TRBV7-6 and J is TRBJ2-3, with D possibly TRBD1 on 5 matching bases. Between the trimmed V and J ends, which lost 4 bases and 4 bases, there was a span of 15 bases. Germline assignment: CDR1 SGHVS and CDR2 FNYEAQ. This CDR3 spans 15 amino acids. CDR3 nucleotides: TGTGCCAGCAGCTCCAGCGTGGGGCAAGCAGATACGCAGTATTTT. This gives the protein CASSSSVGQADTQYF. The full variable domain, completed using reference TRBV7-6 and TRBJ2-3, is GAGVSQSPRYKVTKRGQDVALRCDPISGHVSLYWYRQALGQGPEFLTYFNYEAQQDKSGLPNDRFSAERPEGSISTLTIQRTEQRDSAMYRCASSSSVGQADTQYFGPGTRLTVL.

This clonotype showed up many times. This sequence joins TRBV6-1 and TRBJ2-7; 8 positions agree with TRBD1. The V gene end was trimmed by 5 bases and the J gene end by 2 bases; junction bases not matched to a gene: 8. The CDR3 sequence is 15 residues long. CDR1 and CDR2 (germline): MNHNS, SASEGT. CDR3 nucleotides: TGTGCCAGCAGTCACCCGGGACAGGAAACCTACGAGCAGTACTTC. It specifies CASSHPGQETYEQYF.

This clonotype occurred a few times. The chain is built from TRBV7-9 and TRBJ2-3; 11 bases are a match to TRBD2. This CDR3 region has 16 residues. The germline gives CDR1 SEHNR, CDR2 FQNEAQ (reference sequence). V was clipped by 5 bases and J by 2 bases; unmatched bases: 6. CDR3 in amino acids: CASSTRLAGITDTQYF. The CDR3 nucleotides read TGTGCCAGCAGCACCAGACTAGCGGGGATCACAGATACGCAGTATTTT.

This clonotype was observed many times. V usage is TRBV14 and J usage is TRBJ2-7; TRBD2 might be the D (5 bases). Germline V gene data show CDR1 as SGHDN and CDR2 as FVKESK. The CDR3 length is 12 residues. V lost 9 bases, J lost 2 bases, and 11 bases lay in between. The CDR3 reads CARAGQAYEQYV. The DNA for the CDR3 is TGTGCCAGGGCGGGCCAGGCCTACGAGCAGTACGTC.

There are a few counts of this clonotype. V and J are TRBV28 and TRBJ2-6; D is uncertain. There are 14 residues in the CDR3. Germline CDR1 and CDR2: MDHEN and SYDVKM. Trimming took 7 bases from V and 0 from J, leaving 7 bases between them. DNA for the CDR3: TGTGCCAGCATGGAGATCTCTGGGGCCAACGTCCTGACTTTC. Its translation is CASMEISGANVLTF. The entire variable domain, with the rest obtained from reference TRBV28 and TRBJ2-6, is as follows: DVKVTQSSRYLVKRTGEKVFLECVQDMDHENMFWYRQDPGLGLRLIYFSYDVKMKEKGDIPEGYSVSREKKERFSLILESASTNQTSMYLCASMEISGANVLTFGAGSRLTVL.

This chain connects TRBV7-9 to TRBJ1-6; D not certain. V was shortened by 2 bases and J by 7 bases, with 12 bases between the two germline ends. CDR1 is SEHNR, CDR2 FQNEAQ, per germline (reference sequence). The CDR3 length is 15 residues. CDR3 protein: CASSLLTARNSPLHF. In nucleotides, the CDR3 is TGTGCCAGCAGCTTATTAACGGCGAGAAATTCACCCCTCCACTTT.

CDR3 in DNA: TGTGCCAGCAGTTGGCCGGTCCGCGATATGACAGAGCCCTACGAGCAGTACTTC. Translating it yields CASSWPVRDMTEPYEQYF. The V and J genes are TRBV28 and TRBJ2-7, with a possible D match to TRBD1 (5 bases). V lost 4 bases to trimming and J lost 2 bases, with 24 bases between them. Germline lookup yields CDR1 MDHEN and CDR2 SYDVKM. The CDR3 totals 18 residues.

V is TRBV28 and J is TRBJ1-1; D is ambiguous. Germline assignment: CDR1 MDHEN and CDR2 SYDVKM. The CDR3 length is 13 residues. V was trimmed by 3 bases and J by 7 bases, leaving 12 bases between them. The DNA for the CDR3 is TGTGCCAGCAGTTTGCGGGGTCCCAATGAAGCTTTCTTT. Its protein product is CASSLRGPNEAFF.

In this sample, this clonotype turned up many times. CDR3 DNA sequence: TGTGCCATCAGTTTAGTGGGAGGCAACTATGGCTACACCTTC. Its protein product is CAISLVGGNYGYTF. V is TRBV10-3 and J is TRBJ1-2, with no clear D. There are 14 residues in the CDR3. Trimming took 5 bases from V and 2 from J, leaving 12 bases between them. CDR1 is ENHRY and CDR2 is SYGVKD in the germline V gene.

This clonotype was counted a few times. The V gene is TRBV10-3, the J gene TRBJ1-5; 9 bases line up with TRBD1. The germline CDR1 and CDR2 sequences are ENHRY and SYGVKD. The CDR3 totals 15 residues. V was clipped by 7 bases and J by 5 bases; unmatched bases: 9. Here the CDR3 DNA reads TGTGCCATCACCGAAGGGACAGGGCCCCATCAGCCCCAGCATTTT. Translating gives CAITEGTGPHQPQHF.

This clonotype was observed many times. The J gene is TRBJ1-1, the V gene TRBV25-1; possible D gene TRBD1, 6 bases. Germline-derived CDR1 and CDR2 are MGHDK and SYGVNS. The CDR3 has 12 amino acids. V shed 6 bases and J shed 4 bases, with 9 bases lying between them. As DNA, the CDR3 is TGTGCCAGCAGCGAGGGGGGCACTGAAGCTTTCTTT. Its translation is CASSEGGTEAFF. Drawing the rest from reference TRBV25-1 and TRBJ1-1, the complete variable domain is EADIYQTPRYLVIGTGKKITLECSQTMGHDKMYWYQQDPGMELHLIHYSYGVNSTEKGDLSSESTVSRIRTEHFPLTLESARPSHTSQYLCASSEGGTEAFFGQGTRLTVV.

There are a few counts of this clonotype. The CDR3 coding sequence is TGTGCCAGCAGCCAAGAATACCGCTCGAGTCAGAACACTGAAGCTTTCTTT. Amino acid sequence: CASSQEYRSSQNTEAFF. This rearrangement joins TRBV14 to TRBJ1-1; no firm D call. The CDR3 has 17 residues. Germline V gene data show CDR1 as SGHDN and CDR2 as FVKESK. V gave up 0 bases and J gave up 1 base, with 15 bases separating them.

This clonotype was counted at least ten times. The chain couples TRBV7-6 to TRBJ2-2; D is ambiguous. The CDR3 has 15 amino acids. Per the germline V gene, CDR1 is SGHVS and CDR2 is FNYEAQ. Trimming shortened V by 1 base and J by 4 bases, and 10 bases separated the two germline ends. The CDR3 sequence: CASSLVQYFTGELFF. In nucleotides, the CDR3 is TGTGCCAGCAGCTTAGTACAGTACTTCACCGGGGAGCTGTTTTTT.

This clonotype was counted between two and nine times. V gene TRBV6-5 combines with J gene TRBJ2-4; 9 positions match TRBD2. From germline, CDR1 is MNHEY and CDR2 SVGAGI. Losses at the gene ends were 2 bases for V and 6 bases for J; bases not matched to a gene: 5. The CDR3 is made up of 15 amino acids. The CDR3 sequence: CASSYARGGTNIQYF. CDR3 sequence (DNA): TGTGCCAGCAGTTACGCGCGGGGGGGCACAAACATTCAGTACTTC.

This sequence joins TRBV20-1 and TRBJ1-1; D is possibly TRBD1 (5 bases). This CDR3 contains 17 residues. V was shortened by 0 bases and J by 6 bases, with 23 bases between the two germline ends. The germline V gene has CDR1 DFQATT and CDR2 SNEGSKA (reference sequence). The CDR3 protein is CSARDKGRGPFSAEAFF. CDR3 in DNA: TGCAGTGCTAGAGATAAGGGGAGGGGACCGTTTTCGGCTGAAGCTTTCTTT.